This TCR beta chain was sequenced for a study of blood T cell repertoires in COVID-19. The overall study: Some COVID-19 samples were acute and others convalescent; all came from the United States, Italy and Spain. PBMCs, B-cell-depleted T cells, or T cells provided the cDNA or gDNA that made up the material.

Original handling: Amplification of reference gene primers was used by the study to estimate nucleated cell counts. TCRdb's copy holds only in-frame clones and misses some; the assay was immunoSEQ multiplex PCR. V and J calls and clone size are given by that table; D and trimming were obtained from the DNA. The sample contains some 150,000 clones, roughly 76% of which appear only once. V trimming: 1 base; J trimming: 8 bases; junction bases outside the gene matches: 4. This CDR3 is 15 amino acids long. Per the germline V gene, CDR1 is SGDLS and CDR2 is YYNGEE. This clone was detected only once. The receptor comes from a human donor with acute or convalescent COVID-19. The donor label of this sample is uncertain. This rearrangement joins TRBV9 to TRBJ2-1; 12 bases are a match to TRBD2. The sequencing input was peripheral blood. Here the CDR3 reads CASSVTSGGLDEQFF. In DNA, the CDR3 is TGTGCCAGCAGCGTAACTAGCGGGGGGCTCGATGAGCAGTTCTTC.